The rows below give T cell receptor beta chains drawn from one sample of a study of cytomegalovirus exposure and HLA in healthy donors. Profiled with immunoSEQ multiplex PCR; TCRdb holds only in-frame clones, not every one. In the table there are roughly 190,000 clones, over 75% of which are singletons. The source material was PBMCs. The receptor set was obtained from a man aged 50 or older in good health and CMV-seronegative. The CDR3 runs from the conserved cysteine through the conserved F or W. Each record gives: clone size, V gene, D gene, J gene, CDR3 protein, CDR3 DNA. The D gene is left open where the match is weak. Clone sizes are given selectively: once, few, many, or a class where the clone is expanded.

size: NA
V: TRBV5-1
D: NA
J: TRBJ1-5
CDR3: CASSLDGGNQPQHF
DNA: TGCGCCAGCAGCTTGGATGGAGGAAATCAGCCCCAGCATTTT

size: NA
V: TRBV5-6
D: NA
J: TRBJ2-3
CDR3: CASSLGSRYLSTDTQYF
DNA: TGTGCCAGCAGCTTAGGGAGTCGCTACCTTAGCACAGATACGCAGTATTTT

size: NA
V: TRBV7-9
D: TRBD2
J: TRBJ2-2
CDR3: CARRGVNTGELFF
DNA: TGTGCCAGGCGGGGGGTGAACACCGGGGAGCTGTTTTTT

size: NA
V: TRBV19
D: TRBD2
J: TRBJ2-7
CDR3: CASSPRLAVRYEQYF
DNA: TGTGCCAGTAGTCCGCGACTAGCGGTACGCTACGAGCAGTACTTC

size: NA
V: TRBV14
D: TRBD2
J: TRBJ2-7
CDR3: CASQASGGTLYYEQYF
DNA: TGTGCCAGTCAAGCCTCCGGGGGGACCTTATACTACGAGCAGTACTTC

size: once
V: TRBV7-2
D: NA
J: TRBJ2-1
CDR3: CASSSGGGKGDEQFF
DNA: TGTGCCAGCAGCTCGGGCGGAGGAAAAGGTGATGAGCAGTTCTTC

size: NA
V: TRBV19
D: NA
J: TRBJ1-2
CDR3: CASINSGGGRGYGYTF
DNA: TGTGCCAGTATCAATAGTGGGGGGGGGCGCGGCTATGGCTACACCTTC

size: NA
V: TRBV7-9
D: NA
J: TRBJ2-6
CDR3: CASSLGGAGANVLTF
DNA: TGTGCCAGCAGCTTAGGGGGGGCTGGGGCCAACGTCCTGACTTTC

size: NA
V: TRBV7-9
D: NA
J: TRBJ1-6
CDR3: CASSPSFGVFGSPLHF
DNA: TGTGCCAGCAGCCCGAGCTTCGGGGTTTTTGGTTCACCCCTCCACTTT

size: NA
V: TRBV11-2
D: NA
J: TRBJ2-4
CDR3: CASSLGGTTLAKNIQYF
DNA: TGTGCCAGCAGCTTGGGGGGGACAACCCTAGCCAAAAACATTCAGTACTTC

size: NA
V: TRBV7-9
D: NA
J: TRBJ1-4
CDR3: CASSPSSGPKNEKLFF
DNA: TGTGCCAGCAGCCCATCCAGCGGGCCTAAAAATGAAAAACTGTTTTTT

size: NA
V: TRBV7-2
D: NA
J: TRBJ1-2
CDR3: CASSLERDYGYTF
DNA: TGTGCCAGCAGCTTAGAGAGGGACTATGGCTACACCTTC

size: NA
V: TRBV11-2
D: NA
J: TRBJ2-7
CDR3: CATTDMGGVEYEQYF
DNA: TGTGCCACCACAGATATGGGGGGAGTAGAGTACGAGCAGTACTTC

size: NA
V: TRBV30
D: NA
J: TRBJ1-1
CDR3: CAWSVQAEAFF
DNA: TGTGCCTGGAGTGTGCAGGCCGAAGCTTTCTTT

size: NA
V: TRBV7-9
D: NA
J: TRBJ2-6
CDR3: CASSYTPSSGANVLTF
DNA: TGTGCCAGCAGCTACACACCTAGCTCTGGGGCCAACGTCCTGACTTTC

size: NA
V: TRBV4-3
D: TRBD1
J: TRBJ1-6
CDR3: CASSQERQGAWPSPLHF
DNA: TGCGCCAGCAGCCAAGAAAGACAGGGCGCATGGCCCTCACCCCTCCACTTT

size: few
V: TRBV7-9
D: TRBD1
J: TRBJ1-1
CDR3: CSSSFEGTGGMMNTEAFF
DNA: TGTTCCAGCAGCTTTGAAGGGACAGGGGGCATGATGAACACTGAAGCTTTCTTT

size: few
V: TRBV4-3
D: NA
J: TRBJ2-1
CDR3: CASSQGDSYNEQFF
DNA: TGCGCCAGCAGCCAGGGAGACTCCTACAATGAGCAGTTCTTC

size: NA
V: TRBV5-1
D: NA
J: TRBJ1-1
CDR3: CASSDEPGVAEAFF
DNA: TGCGCCAGCAGCGATGAACCGGGAGTGGCTGAAGCTTTCTTT

size: few
V: TRBV9
D: NA
J: TRBJ2-1
CDR3: CASSVLSNNEQFF
DNA: TGTGCCAGCAGCGTGTTGAGTAACAATGAGCAGTTCTTC

size: once
V: TRBV10-3
D: NA
J: TRBJ2-3
CDR3: CAISEPGTDTQYF
DNA: TGTGCCATCAGTGAGCCGGGGACAGATACGCAGTATTTT

size: NA
V: TRBV18
D: NA
J: TRBJ2-5
CDR3: CASSPRQGKETQYF
DNA: TGTGCCAGCTCACCACGGCAGGGGAAAGAGACCCAGTACTTC

size: NA
V: TRBV29-1
D: NA
J: TRBJ1-1
CDR3: CSVAQPTPTEAFF
DNA: TGCAGCGTAGCACAGCCGACGCCCACTGAAGCTTTCTTT

size: NA
V: TRBV13
D: NA
J: TRBJ2-7
CDR3: CASSLRISGYEQYF
DNA: TGTGCCAGCAGCTTAAGGATTAGCGGCTACGAGCAGTACTTC

size: NA
V: TRBV7-9
D: TRBD1
J: TRBJ1-2
CDR3: CASSPRVGGKSLYGYTF
DNA: TGTGCTAGCAGTCCACGGGTAGGGGGCAAGAGTCTCTATGGCTACACCTTC

size: NA
V: TRBV5-5
D: TRBD1
J: TRBJ1-4
CDR3: CASSPQGQGREKLFF
DNA: TGTGCCAGCAGCCCGCAGGGACAGGGTCGAGAAAAACTGTTTTTT

size: NA
V: TRBV7-9
D: NA
J: TRBJ2-5
CDR3: CSSSLSRLRETQYF
DNA: TGTTCCAGCAGCTTATCGCGCCTTCGGGAGACCCAGTACTTC

size: once
V: TRBV29-1
D: NA
J: TRBJ2-4
CDR3: CSGSSAAKNIQYF
DNA: TGCAGCGGCTCTTCAGCGGCCAAAAACATTCAGTACTTC

size: NA
V: TRBV7-9
D: TRBD1
J: TRBJ2-7
CDR3: CASSTGTGGYEQYF
DNA: TGTGCCAGCAGCACAGGGACAGGGGGCTACGAGCAGTACTTC

size: NA
V: TRBV11-1
D: TRBD1
J: TRBJ2-3
CDR3: CASSEQGAADTQYF
DNA: TGTGCCAGCAGCGAACAGGGGGCGGCAGATACGCAGTATTTT

size: NA
V: TRBV15
D: NA
J: TRBJ2-2
CDR3: CATSSTGELFF
DNA: TGTGCCACCAGTTCAACCGGGGAGCTGTTTTTT

size: NA
V: TRBV5-1
D: TRBD2
J: TRBJ2-1
CDR3: CASSLEIAGGFEQFF
DNA: TGCGCCAGCAGCTTGGAAATAGCGGGGGGCTTTGAGCAGTTCTTC

size: NA
V: TRBV27
D: TRBD1
J: TRBJ1-1
CDR3: CASSYKTGGFGNTEAFF
DNA: TGTGCCAGCAGCTATAAAACAGGGGGATTTGGAAACACTGAAGCTTTCTTT

size: NA
V: TRBV14
D: NA
J: TRBJ1-1
CDR3: CASSSRPGLNTEAFF
DNA: TGTGCCAGCAGCTCAAGGCCAGGCTTGAACACTGAAGCTTTCTTT

size: NA
V: TRBV2
D: TRBD1
J: TRBJ1-3
CDR3: CASSELQGAGNTIYF
DNA: TGTGCCAGCAGTGAGCTGCAGGGGGCTGGAAACACCATATATTTT

size: NA
V: TRBV5-6
D: NA
J: TRBJ1-4
CDR3: CASSFDSSNEKLFF
DNA: TGTGCCAGCAGTTTCGACAGCTCCAATGAAAAACTGTTTTTT

size: NA
V: TRBV7-9
D: NA
J: TRBJ1-1
CDR3: CASSHKATGDNTEAFF
DNA: TGTGCCAGCAGTCACAAGGCGACAGGTGACAACACTGAAGCTTTCTTT

size: NA
V: TRBV7-9
D: NA
J: TRBJ1-1
CDR3: CSSSLGQTVNTEAFF
DNA: TGTTCCAGCAGCTTAGGTCAAACAGTGAACACTGAAGCTTTCTTT

size: NA
V: TRBV27
D: NA
J: TRBJ1-5
CDR3: CASSFLGGSQPQHF
DNA: TGTGCCAGCAGTTTCTTAGGGGGAAGTCAGCCCCAGCATTTT

size: NA
V: TRBV11-2
D: NA
J: TRBJ2-2
CDR3: CASRRLQGTGELFF
DNA: TGTGCCAGCAGACGGCTCCAGGGCACCGGGGAGCTGTTTTTT

size: NA
V: TRBV6-5
D: NA
J: TRBJ2-1
CDR3: CASSQRGLGYNEQFF
DNA: TGTGCCAGCAGTCAACGGGGTCTGGGCTACAATGAGCAGTTCTTC

size: once
V: TRBV7-2
D: NA
J: TRBJ1-4
CDR3: CASSLFGGANEKLFF
DNA: TGTGCCAGCAGCTTATTTGGCGGGGCAAATGAAAAACTGTTTTTT

size: NA
V: TRBV18
D: TRBD2
J: TRBJ2-3
CDR3: CASSPFSGGLTDTQYF
DNA: TGTGCCAGCTCACCGTTTAGCGGGGGCCTCACAGATACGCAGTATTTT

size: NA
V: TRBV5-6
D: NA
J: TRBJ2-7
CDR3: CASSLDLYEQYF
DNA: TGTGCCAGCAGCTTGGACTTGTACGAGCAGTACTTC

size: NA
V: TRBV2
D: NA
J: TRBJ1-1
CDR3: CASTGRAGMNTEAFF
DNA: TGTGCCAGCACCGGACGGGCGGGTATGAACACTGAAGCTTTCTTT

size: NA
V: TRBV7-9
D: TRBD1
J: TRBJ1-2
CDR3: CASSLGQGGGYTF
DNA: TGTGCCAGCAGCTTAGGACAGGGGGGGGGCTACACCTTC

size: NA
V: TRBV7-3
D: NA
J: TRBJ1-3
CDR3: CASSRIQEGAGNTIYF
DNA: TGTGCCAGCAGCCGGATTCAGGAAGGCGCTGGAAACACCATATATTTT

size: NA
V: TRBV6-1
D: NA
J: TRBJ1-1
CDR3: CASSKTELGTEAFF
DNA: TGTGCCAGCAGTAAAACAGAGTTGGGCACTGAAGCTTTCTTT

size: NA
V: TRBV2
D: NA
J: TRBJ2-2
CDR3: CASSPTSIINTGELFF
DNA: TGTGCCAGCAGCCCTACTAGTATAATTAACACCGGGGAGCTGTTTTTT

size: few
V: TRBV5-5
D: NA
J: TRBJ1-1
CDR3: CASSPDSNTEAFF
DNA: TGTGCCAGCAGCCCCGACAGTAACACTGAAGCTTTCTTT

size: NA
V: TRBV5-1
D: TRBD2
J: TRBJ2-1
CDR3: CASSSYRQRGNEQFF
DNA: TGCGCCAGCAGCTCGTACCGCCAGCGGGGCAATGAGCAGTTCTTC